In this sample, the clone carrying this TCR beta chain turned up a few times. Its antigen is still unknown. cDNA libraries of TCR beta carried unique molecular identifiers. There were 1 to 10 million T cells, and approximately 500,000 cDNA molecules came from them. TCRdb processed the PCR reads anew with MiXCR; each CDR3 protein has one entry. Among 350,000 to 450,000 distinct CDR3 sequences, 30% to 45% were seen once, and the ten largest hold 7.5% to 8.5%. The V and J ends lost 6 bases and 7 bases, in that order; junction bases with no gene match: 8. The germline V gene encodes CDR1 MNHEY and CDR2 SVGEGT. This CDR3 spans 16 amino acids. This entry is derived from a study of post-analysis software for immune sequencing data. Study in general: Recorded disease courses covered relapsing-remitting, secondary progressive and progressive-relapsing multiple sclerosis. Some patients had no subtype annotation. The study, taken as a whole, reports: Elevated frequency relative to controls characterized 4 or 5 TRBV segments in patients, TRBV5-6, TRBV5-1 and TRBV20-1 among them. When compared against controls, multiple sclerosis patients showed significantly lower normalized Chao1 diversity. Samples sharing a preparation batch grouped tightly together when assessed by F measure.

The rearrangement links TRBV6-2 or TRBV6-3 to TRBJ2-1, with 14 bases that match TRBD2. The sample comprised blood. This TCR was sampled from a girl aged 2 to 9 with multiple sclerosis. The CDR3 spells CASRPSGLAGENEQFF. The DNA for the CDR3 is TGTGCCAGCAGGCCTTCGGGACTAGCGGGAGAGAATGAGCAGTTCTTC.